The 3 T cell receptor beta chains given below trace back to one sample, sequenced in a study of regulatory T cells in long-lasting Graves disease. The sample's time point: persistent/refractory GD, antithyroid drugs over 5 years with positive TRAb. PBMC-extracted RNA yielded the TCR library. Investigators prepared the TCR beta libraries by applying iRepertoire HTBI primers and Arm-PCR of CDR3 regions. MiXCR, run by TCRdb on the multiplex PCR reads, gives a single entry per CDR3 protein. The sample lists about 310,000 distinct CDR3 sequences, roughly a fifth occurring once. The starting material was peripheral blood mononuclear cells (PBMCs), obtained when the disease was refractory, from a patient treated with antithyroid drugs. The receptors originated from a female donor with Graves disease.

To note about this clonotype: This may be a read error, as it is one base from a much larger clone. The chain employs TRBV28 and TRBJ2-5; D not certain. V dropped 10 bases and J dropped 5 bases, with 17 bases sitting between them. The germline V gene encodes CDR1 MDHEN and CDR2 SYDVKM. CDR3 size: 13 residues. The CDR3 bases are TGTGCCAACAGCCGGGCCTTAGGCGAGACCCAGTACTTC. Protein product: CANSRALGETQYF.

The chain links TRBV11-2 to TRBJ1-1; D perhaps matches TRBD1 (6 bases). The CDR3 is 17 residues long. Germline values: CDR1 SGHAT, CDR2 FQNNGV. The ends were cut back, 3 bases at V and 4 bases at J, with 21 bases in the middle. In DNA form, the CDR3 reads TGTGCCAGCAGCTTCTCTCCAGGGGACTGGGGGCCCACTGAAGCTTTCTTT. Its protein is CASSFSPGDWGPTEAFF.

This clonotype was seen only once. A read error may produce the germline difference seen at one junction end. The chain carries TRBV7-6 and TRBJ1-6, with D hard to call. CDR3 size: 14 residues. The V gene's germline CDR1 is SGHVS and CDR2 FNYEAQ. CDR3 nucleotides: TGTGCCGGCAGCTTGGGGTTTGAAGGGTCACCCCTCCACTTT. It yields the protein CAGSLGFEGSPLHF.